These 19 T cell receptor beta chains came from one sample sequenced in a study of control samples from healthy donors and cancer patients. Sequencing was performed with immunoSEQ multiplex PCR; in TCRdb, only in-frame clones are kept and a portion is missing. The table includes some 100,000 clones, about 89% detected once. The sequencing input was blood. Source of these receptors: a woman between 50 and 59 years old in good health.

In its sample, this clone was seen a few times. V and J are TRBV20-1 and TRBJ2-7; D gene unclear. Trimming took off 5 bases at V and 4 bases at J, with 9 bases between the two ends. In germline, CDR1 is DFQATT, CDR2 SNEGSKA (reference sequence). The CDR3 covers 11 residues. The CDR3 coding sequence is TGCAGTGCTGGACCCTCATACGAGCAGTACTTC. Its protein is CSAGPSYEQYF.

As for this clone: One end of the junction is discordant with germline, which a read error may explain. The V call is TRBV7-8, the J call TRBJ2-7, with TRBD1 matching 8 bases. The V gene's germline CDR1 is SGHVS and CDR2 FQNEAQ. The CDR3 covers 16 residues. CDR3 residues: CASSPHPSGTGYERYF. The CDR3 nucleotides are TGTGCCAGCAGCCCGCACCCATCCGGGACAGGCTACGAGCGGTACTTC.

This clone has only a few counts. Other DNA sequences in this sample translate to the same CDR3. The chain combines TRBV12-3 or TRBV12-4 with TRBJ2-5; D might be TRBD1 (6 bases). The CDR3 loop spans 13 amino acids. Trimming stripped 6 bases from V and 2 bases from J, with 10 bases between. CDR3 sequence reads: CASSRDIQETQYF. The CDR3 DNA reads TGTGCCAGCAGCCGGGACATTCAAGAGACCCAGTACTTC.

For the CDR3, the DNA is TGCGCCAGCAGCTTCGACCCGGGAGGGGAAAAACTGTTTTTT. Protein: CASSFDPGGEKLFF. The gene calls are TRBV5-1 and TRBJ1-4, with unresolved D. CDR1 is SGHRS and CDR2 is YFSETQ in the germline V gene. The V and J ends lost 2 bases and 8 bases respectively, with 13 bases between them. This CDR3 has 14 amino acids.

This chain links TRBV19 with TRBJ1-5, with D possibly matching TRBD1 (5 bases). In germline, CDR1 is LNHDA, CDR2 SQIVND (reference sequence). V lost 5 bases, J lost 3 bases, and 14 bases lay in between. The CDR3 has 15 residues. The DNA for the CDR3 is TGTGCCAGTAGTGGGGGGACCGGCAACAATCAGCCCCAGCATTTT. It codes for CASSGGTGNNQPQHF.

The V call is TRBV19, the J call TRBJ2-1; 8 bases match TRBD1. Trimming took 5 bases from V and 3 from J; bases not matched to a gene: 9. Germline V lookup: CDR1 LNHDA, CDR2 SQIVND (reference sequence). The CDR3 totals 16 residues. The CDR3 sequence: CASSLIGDRYYNEQFF. CDR3 coding DNA: TGTGCCAGTAGTTTGATCGGGGACAGGTACTACAATGAGCAGTTCTTC.

The chain employs TRBV10-3 and TRBJ2-1; 9 positions match TRBD1. Unmatched junction bases numbered 30, after V lost 4 bases and J lost 8 bases. Germline CDR1 and CDR2: ENHRY and SYGVKD. The CDR3 spans 22 residues. The CDR3 DNA is TGTGCCATCAGTGGCCCCGAGTCCCCCAAAATGACCGGGACAGGGACTTCGCATGAGCAGTTCTTC. As protein: CAISGPESPKMTGTGTSHEQFF.

The chain is built from TRBV12-3 or TRBV12-4 and TRBJ1-2; no reliable D call. V lost 1 base and J lost 4, with 4 bases in between. This CDR3 has 12 residues. CDR3 loop: CASSLDTYGYTF. CDR3 nucleotides: TGTGCCAGCAGTTTAGACACCTATGGCTACACCTTC.

V usage is TRBV4-3 and J usage is TRBJ2-4, with D uncertain. Germline-derived CDR1 and CDR2 are LGHNA and YSLEER. CDR3 length: 15 amino acids. The V and J ends lost 0 bases and 0 bases respectively, with 6 bases between them. The CDR3 region has the DNA TGCGCCAGCAGCCAAGATTATATAGCCAAAAACATTCAGTACTTC. Translated: CASSQDYIAKNIQYF.

The V and J genes are TRBV5-1 and TRBJ2-3, with unresolved D. This CDR3 region has 12 residues. With 1 base removed from V and 8 bases from J, the gap between germline ends came to 8 bases. Germline V gene data show CDR1 as SGHRS and CDR2 as YFSETQ. The CDR3 coding sequence is TGCGCCAGCAGCTTGTGGTCTGGTACGCAGTATTTT. It specifies CASSLWSGTQYF.

J is TRBJ2-2 and V is TRBV4-1, with D possibly matching TRBD1 (5 bases). This CDR3 spans 20 amino acids. The germline V gene encodes CDR1 MGHRA and CDR2 YSYEKL. Trimming shortened V by 2 bases and J by 5 bases, and 27 bases separated the two germline ends. CDR3 DNA sequence: TGCGCCAGCAGCCAAACCCAAGGCGTCCAAGCCCGGACACCAACCGGGGAGCTGTTTTTT. It translates to CASSQTQGVQARTPTGELFF.

The V and J genes are TRBV7-3 and TRBJ2-1; D is undetermined. The CDR3 covers 14 residues. CDR1 is SGHTA, CDR2 FQGTGA, per germline. The V and J ends lost 5 bases and 6 bases respectively, with 14 bases between them. CDR3 in amino acids: CASSRAEYFNEQFF. CDR3 nucleotides: TGTGCCAGCAGCAGAGCCGAATACTTCAATGAGCAGTTCTTC. Using reference TRBV7-3 and TRBJ2-1 for the parts outside the CDR3, the full variable domain is GAGVSQTPSNKVTEKGKYVELRCDPISGHTALYWYRQSLGQGPEFLIYFQGTGAADDSGLPNDRFFAVRPEGSVSTLKIQRTERGDSAVYLCASSRAEYFNEQFFGPGTRLTVL.

The chain employs TRBV18 and TRBJ1-4; possible D gene TRBD1, 5 bases. Germline assignment: CDR1 KGHSH and CDR2 LQKENI. Trimming shortened V by 3 bases and J by 6 bases, and 17 bases separated the two germline ends. The length of the CDR3 is 16 residues. For the CDR3, the DNA is TGTGCCAGCTCACCCCTGGGGGGGAGCGAATATGAAAAACTGTTTTTT. Amino acids: CASSPLGGSEYEKLFF.

This clone was picked up a small number of times. The chain links TRBV7-9 to TRBJ1-4, with D unclear. Germline CDR1 SEHNR, CDR2 FQNEAQ (reference sequence). This CDR3 region has 15 residues. Trimming removed 1 base from V and 0 bases from J, with 6 bases in between. DNA of the CDR3: TGTGCCAGCAGCTTAGTGGGGTCAACTAATGAAAAACTGTTTTTT. It codes for CASSLVGSTNEKLFF. The entire variable domain, with the rest obtained from reference TRBV7-9 and TRBJ1-4, is as follows: DTGVSQNPRHKITKRGQNVTFRCDPISEHNRLYWYRQTLGQGPEFLTYFQNEAQLEKSRLLSDRFSAERPKGSFSTLEIQRTEQGDSAMYLCASSLVGSTNEKLFFGSGTQLSVL.

The chain joins TRBV6-5 to TRBJ2-5; 9 bases match TRBD2. CDR1 is MNHEY and CDR2 is SVGAGI in the germline V gene. V gave up 4 bases and J gave up 5 bases; unmatched junction bases: 11. This CDR3 comprises 16 residues. The CDR3 sequence: CASSLRFAGGEETQYF. The DNA for the CDR3 is TGTGCCAGCAGTTTGAGATTTGCGGGAGGGGAGGAGACCCAGTACTTC.

This clone was detected once. This chain uses TRBV7-9 with TRBJ1-1, with a possible D match to TRBD1 (5 bases). The CDR3 contains 12 residues. The V and J ends lost 2 bases and 7 bases respectively, with 8 bases between them. The germline V gene encodes CDR1 SEHNR and CDR2 FQNEAQ (reference sequence). Here the CDR3 reads CASSLRQNEAFF. CDR3 bases: TGTGCCAGCAGCTTACGACAGAATGAAGCTTTCTTT.

This chain connects TRBV4-1 to TRBJ2-1; 9 bases match TRBD2. The ends lost 4 bases at V and 4 bases at J; junction bases unmatched: 8. This CDR3 is 16 amino acids long. Germline CDR1 and CDR2: MGHRA and YSYEKL. CDR3 DNA sequence: TGCGCCAGCAGCCTCTGGCCAGCGGGGGGATACAATGAGCAGTTCTTC. This translates into CASSLWPAGGYNEQFF.

J is TRBJ2-2 and V is TRBV3-1 (or the pseudogene TRBV3-2); D is tentatively TRBD1 or TRBD2 (6 bases each). V was cut by 1 base and J by 7 bases, with 10 bases left in between. CDR1 and CDR2 (germline): LGHDT, YNNKEL (reference sequence). The CDR3 is 14 amino acids. The CDR3 DNA reads TGTGCCAGCAGCCAAGGAGGAGGGGGCGGGGAGCTGTTTTTT. Translated: CASSQGGGGGELFF.

The chain uses TRBV7-9 and TRBJ1-3; 7 nucleotides agree with TRBD1. The CDR3 covers 15 residues. The germline CDR1 and CDR2 sequences are SEHNR and FQNEAQ (reference sequence). The V and J ends lost 5 bases and 4 bases, in that order; junction bases with no gene match: 8. The CDR3 DNA reads as TGTGCCAGCAGCACCAGACAGGGAACAGGAAACACCATATATTTT. Translated: CASSTRQGTGNTIYF.